A single T cell receptor (beta chain) is shown here with its context. This sample was included in a study of blood T cell repertoires in COVID-19. Study details: Acute-phase and convalescent COVID-19 samples originated in the United States, Italy and Spain. The analysed material was cDNA or gDNA that came from T cells, B-cell-depleted T cells, or PBMCs.

Data came from immunoSEQ multiplex PCR; TCRdb stores just in-frame clones and leaves some out. This table holds around 280,000 clones, more than 75% found once. The clonotype was recovered from a woman between 25 and 40 years old who had recovered from COVID-19. The specimen was peripheral blood.

The chain's CDR3 is CASSLEGAHEQYF. The CDR3, as DNA: TGCGCCAGCAGCTTGGAGGGGGCCCACGAGCAGTACTTC. This chain links TRBV5-1 with TRBJ2-7; 7 positions agree with TRBD1. There are 13 residues in the CDR3. Germline-derived CDR1 and CDR2 are SGHRS and YFSETQ. Losses at the gene ends were 0 bases for V and 5 bases for J; bases not matched to a gene: 2. Full variable domain (remainder filled in from reference TRBV5-1 and TRBJ2-7): KAGVTQTPRYLIKTRGQQVTLSCSPISGHRSVSWYQQTPGQGLQFLFEYFSETQRNKGNFPGRFSGRQFSNSRSEMNVSTLELGDSALYLCASSLEGAHEQYFGPGTRLTVT.